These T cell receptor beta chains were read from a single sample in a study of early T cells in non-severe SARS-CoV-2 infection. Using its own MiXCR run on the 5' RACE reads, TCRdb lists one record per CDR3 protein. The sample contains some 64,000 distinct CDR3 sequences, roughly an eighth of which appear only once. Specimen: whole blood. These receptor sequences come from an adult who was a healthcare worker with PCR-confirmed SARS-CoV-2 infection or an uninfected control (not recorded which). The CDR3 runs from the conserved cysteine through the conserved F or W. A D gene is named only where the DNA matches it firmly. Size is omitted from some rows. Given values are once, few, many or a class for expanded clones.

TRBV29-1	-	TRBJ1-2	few	TGCAGCGTTGGGGTAGGGAACACTTATGGCTACACCTTC	CSVGVGNTYGYTF
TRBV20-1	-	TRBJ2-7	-	TGCAGTGCTAGAGATTTAAAGCGGAGCATCGAGCAGTACTTC	CSARDLKRSIEQYF
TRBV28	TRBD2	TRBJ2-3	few	TGTGCCACCCATCCTAGCGGACCCACAGATACGCAGTATTTT	CATHPSGPTDTQYF
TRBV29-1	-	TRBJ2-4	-	TGCAGCGTTGGACCGGGAAGGGCCAAAAACATTCAGTACTTC	CSVGPGRAKNIQYF
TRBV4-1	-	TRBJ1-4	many	TGCGCCAGCAGCCAAGTACAGGTAGAAAAACTGTTTTTT	CASSQVQVEKLFF
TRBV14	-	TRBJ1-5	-	TGTGCCAGCAGCCAAACAAGAGATCAGCCCCAGCATTTT	CASSQTRDQPQHF
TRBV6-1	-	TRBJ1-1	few	TGTGCCAGCAGTGAACGACATGGGGCGAGGACTGAAGCTTTCTTT	CASSERHGARTEAFF
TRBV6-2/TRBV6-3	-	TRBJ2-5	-	TGTGCCAGCAGCCCCGTATCGGGTGGAGAGACCCAGTACTTC	CASSPVSGGETQYF
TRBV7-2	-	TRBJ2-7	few	TGTGCCAGCAGCTTACCCGTGGGTTCCTACGAGCAGTACTTC	CASSLPVGSYEQYF
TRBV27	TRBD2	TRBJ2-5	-	TGTGCCAGCAGTATAGCGGGAGTGACAGAGACCCAGTACTTC	CASSIAGVTETQYF
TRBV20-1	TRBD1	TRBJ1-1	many	TGCAGTGCTTTCCGACAGGGGACTGAAGCTTTCTTT	CSAFRQGTEAFF
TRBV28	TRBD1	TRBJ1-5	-	TGTGCCAGCAACCATGACAGGGGGAATCAGCCCCAGCATTTT	CASNHDRGNQPQHF
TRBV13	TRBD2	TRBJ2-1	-	TGTGCCAGCAGCTTCTTCACTAGCGTCAACAATGAGCAGTTCTTC	CASSFFTSVNNEQFF
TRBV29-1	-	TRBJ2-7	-	TGCAGCGCCGAATACTCCTACGAGCAGTACTTC	CSAEYSYEQYF
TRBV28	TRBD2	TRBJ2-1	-	TGTGCCAGCAGTTTATATGGGGGGACTAGCGGATCATACAATGAGCAGTTCTTC	CASSLYGGTSGSYNEQFF
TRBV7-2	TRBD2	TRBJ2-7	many	TGTGCCAGCAGCTTAGCGGGAGGGGCCTACGAGCAGTACTTC	CASSLAGGAYEQYF
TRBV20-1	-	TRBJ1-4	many	TGCAGTGCTTTTACAGGAGGCGAGGAAAAACTGTTTTTT	CSAFTGGEEKLFF
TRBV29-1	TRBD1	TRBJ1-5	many	TGCAGCGTGGGACAGGGGACCAATCAGCCCCAGCATTTT	CSVGQGTNQPQHF
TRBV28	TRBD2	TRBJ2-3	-	TGTGCCAGCAGTTTGCCGGGACTAAACACAGATACGCAGTATTTT	CASSLPGLNTDTQYF
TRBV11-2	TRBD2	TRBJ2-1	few	TGTGCCAGCAGCATTACGCTAGCGGGAGGTTTGAATGAGCAGTTCTTC	CASSITLAGGLNEQFF
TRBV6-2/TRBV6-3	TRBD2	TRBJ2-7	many	TGTGCCAGCACCAAGACTAGCGGACCCTACGAGCAGTACTTC	CASTKTSGPYEQYF
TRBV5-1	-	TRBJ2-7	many	TGCGCCAGCAGCTTGAGAGGGGCCTACGAGCAGTACTTC	CASSLRGAYEQYF
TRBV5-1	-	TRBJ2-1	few	TGCGCCAGCAGCTTAATAACAGGGGAGCAGTTCTTC	CASSLITGEQFF
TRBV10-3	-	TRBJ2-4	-	TGTGCCATCAGTGGGACACTAGCCAAAAACATTCAGTACTTC	CAISGTLAKNIQYF
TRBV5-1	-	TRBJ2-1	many	TGCGCCAGCAGCAAAACAGGGATCTCCTACAATGAGCAGTTCTTC	CASSKTGISYNEQFF
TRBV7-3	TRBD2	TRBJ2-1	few	TGTGCCAGCAGCTTCTCCCCGGCGGGAGGGGCCAATGAGCAGTTCTTC	CASSFSPAGGANEQFF
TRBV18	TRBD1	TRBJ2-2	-	TGTGCCAGCTCACCGGGACAGCATACCGGGGAGCTGTTTTTT	CASSPGQHTGELFF
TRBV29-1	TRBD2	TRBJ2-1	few	TGCAGCGTTGATGGACTAGGAAAGACTGAGCAGTTCTTC	CSVDGLGKTEQFF
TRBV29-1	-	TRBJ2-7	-	TGCAGCGTTGAACAGTCCGACGAGCAGTACTTC	CSVEQSDEQYF
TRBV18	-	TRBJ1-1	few	TGTGCCAGCTCACCAGGTAAAAAGGGTATGAACACTGAAGCTTTCTTT	CASSPGKKGMNTEAFF
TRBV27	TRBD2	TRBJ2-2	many	TGTGCCAGCAGAATAGCGGGAGGGCCGCTCACCGGGGAGCTGTTTTTT	CASRIAGGPLTGELFF
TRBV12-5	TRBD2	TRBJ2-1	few	TGTGCTAGTGGTTTGGGATCCGGGACTAGCGGGAGTCGTGAGCAGTTCTTC	CASGLGSGTSGSREQFF
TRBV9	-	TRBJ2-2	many	TGTGCCAGCAGCGTCCAAAGGGGCACCGGGGAGCTGTTTTTT	CASSVQRGTGELFF
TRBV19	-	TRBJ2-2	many	TGTGCCAGTAGCAGGACCCCCGGGGAGCTGTTTTTT	CASSRTPGELFF
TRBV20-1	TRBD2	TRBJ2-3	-	TGCAGTGCTAGAGGTCGACTAGCGGGAGGGCCAGATACGCAGTATTTT	CSARGRLAGGPDTQYF
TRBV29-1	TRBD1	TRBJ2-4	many	TGCAGCGTTGAGGGACAGACCAAAAACATTCAGCACTTC	CSVEGQTKNIQHF
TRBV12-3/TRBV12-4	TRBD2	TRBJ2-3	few	TGTGCCAGCAGTCCCGAGGTAGCGGGAGACGGAGATACGCAGTATTTT	CASSPEVAGDGDTQYF
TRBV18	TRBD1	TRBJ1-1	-	TGTGCCAGCTCACCACCGACGGACAGGGGCACTGAAGCTTTCTTT	CASSPPTDRGTEAFF
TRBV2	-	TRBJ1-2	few	TGTGCCAGCACGGGTAACTATGGCTACACCTTC	CASTGNYGYTF
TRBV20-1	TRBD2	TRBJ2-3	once	TGCAGTGCTAGAGATCCCGCGGGAGGAACAGATACGCAGTATTTT	CSARDPAGGTDTQYF
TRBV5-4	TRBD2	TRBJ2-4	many	TGTGCCAGCAGCCTCGGGGGGGAGGGAAACATTCAGTACTTC	CASSLGGEGNIQYF
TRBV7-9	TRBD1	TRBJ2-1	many	TGTGCCAGCGGGACAGACAGTGAGCAGTTCTTC	CASGTDSEQFF
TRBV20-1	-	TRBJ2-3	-	TGCAGTGCTAGAGTCCCCAGCGGGCGGCAGTATTTT	CSARVPSGRQYF
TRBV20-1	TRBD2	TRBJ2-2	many	TGCAGTGCTAGAGTAGCGGGAGATACCGGGGAGCTGTTTTTT	CSARVAGDTGELFF
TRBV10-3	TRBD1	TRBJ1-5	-	TGTGCCATGGGGACAGCTAGCAATCAGCCCCAGCATTTT	CAMGTASNQPQHF
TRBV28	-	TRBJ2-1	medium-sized	TGTGCCAGCAGCAGGACGGCCTCCTACAATGAGCAGTTCTTC	CASSRTASYNEQFF
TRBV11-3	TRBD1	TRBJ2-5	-	TGTGCCAGCAGCCAGACAGGGGTAGAGACCCAGTACTTC	CASSQTGVETQYF
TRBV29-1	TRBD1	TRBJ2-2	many	TGCAGCGTTGGACAGGGGGGATCCGGGGAGCTGTTTTTT	CSVGQGGSGELFF
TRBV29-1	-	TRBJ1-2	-	TGCAGCGTTGCAGGGCCCGGCTACACCTTC	CSVAGPGYTF
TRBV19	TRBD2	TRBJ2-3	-	TGTGCCAGTAGTATAGAAGGCGGGAGGGCCCTCACAGATACGCAGTATTTT	CASSIEGGRALTDTQYF
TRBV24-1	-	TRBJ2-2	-	TGTGCCACCAGTCTACCGGGACCAAAAACCGGGGAGCTGTTTTTT	CATSLPGPKTGELFF
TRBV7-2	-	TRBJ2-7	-	TGTGCCAGCAGAGCTGATCCCGTCTCCTACGAGCAGTACTTC	CASRADPVSYEQYF
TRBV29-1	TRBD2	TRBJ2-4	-	TGCAGCGTTGTACTAGCGGGAGTATGGAACATTCAGTACTTC	CSVVLAGVWNIQYF
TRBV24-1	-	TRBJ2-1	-	TGTGCCACCAGTGACCCCCGGGACTCCGCCTACAATGAGCAGTTCTTC	CATSDPRDSAYNEQFF
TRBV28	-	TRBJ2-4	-	TGTGCCAGCAGCTCCCGCCAGGTCATTCAGTACTTC	CASSSRQVIQYF
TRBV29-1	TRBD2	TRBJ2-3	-	TGCAGCGGAAGAGCGGGAGGCACAGATACGCAGTATTTT	CSGRAGGTDTQYF
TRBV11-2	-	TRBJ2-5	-	TGTGCCAGCAGTTCATTACCGGGGACCCAGTACTTC	CASSSLPGTQYF
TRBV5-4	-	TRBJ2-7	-	TGTGCCAGCAGCCCCCGGGCCCTTTCCACCTACGAGCAGTACTTC	CASSPRALSTYEQYF
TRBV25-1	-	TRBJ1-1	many	TGTGCCAGCGTTCGGGGAATTGAAGCTTTCTTT	CASVRGIEAFF
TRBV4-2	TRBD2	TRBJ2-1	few	TGTGCCAGCAGCCAAGCCCTAGCGGGAGGTTCCAATGAGCAGTTCTTC	CASSQALAGGSNEQFF